These 5 T cell receptor beta chains came from one sample sequenced in a study of blood T cell repertoires in COVID-19. Generated by immunoSEQ multiplex PCR, the TCRdb table keeps only in-frame clones and is missing some. The profile shows more than 450,000 clones, around 90% of them singletons. Material for sequencing was PBMCs or T cells enriched from blood (not recorded which). The source of these receptors is a young woman who had recovered from COVID-19.

This clone occurred a few times. V is TRBV25-1 and J is TRBJ2-7; D not resolved. V was shortened by 5 bases and J by 7 bases, with 9 bases between the two germline ends. The CDR3 runs to 11 residues. Per germline, CDR1 MGHDK and CDR2 SYGVNS. CDR3 in amino acids: CASSPGREQYF. The CDR3 DNA reads as TGTGCCAGCAGTCCCGGTCGGGAGCAGTACTTC.

This clone has only one observation. The chain combines TRBV5-8 with TRBJ1-1; D gene unclear. Trimming shortened V by 4 bases and J by 3 bases, and 19 bases separated the two germline ends. CDR1 SGHTS and CDR2 YDEGEE come from the germline V gene. The CDR3 covers 16 residues. CDR3 DNA: TGTGCCAGCAGCCCCCTTTGGCCTAGATGGGACACTGAAGCTTTCTTT. Translating gives CASSPLWPRWDTEAFF.

This chain uses TRBV11-2 with TRBJ2-3, with TRBD1 identical over 7 bases. Trimming cost V 5 bases and J 6 bases; bases outside gene matches: 5. Germline CDR1 is SGHAT and CDR2 is FQNNGV. This CDR3 is 13 amino acids long. CDR3 sequence reads: CASSPTGVDTQYF. DNA for the CDR3: TGTGCCAGCAGCCCCACAGGGGTGGATACGCAGTATTTT.

The CDR3 region is CASSLTSNEQFF. The DNA of the CDR3 is TGTGCCAGCAGTCTCACTAGCAATGAGCAGTTCTTC. V is TRBV27 and J is TRBJ2-1; a weak D match, TRBD2 (5 bases). This CDR3 is 12 amino acids long. Trimming removed 5 bases at V and 6 bases at J, with 8 bases between. CDR1 and CDR2 from the germline V gene are MNHEY and SMNVEV (reference sequence).

The chain carries TRBV6-5 and TRBJ2-7, with 8 bases matching TRBD1. The CDR3 runs 15 residues. After removal of 2 bases from V and 0 bases from J, the junction contained 3 bases not matched to a gene. The germline V gene has CDR1 MNHEY and CDR2 SVGAGI. The CDR3 DNA is TGTGCCAGCAGTTACCAGGGGGCTAGCTCCTACGAGCAGTACTTC. Residues: CASSYQGASSYEQYF.